The 8 T cell receptor beta chains in this list originate from one sample, sequenced in a study of cytomegalovirus exposure and HLA in healthy donors. The PCR employed 60 Vbeta primers together with 13 Jbeta primers. Method: immunoSEQ multiplex PCR; TCRdb's copy keeps in-frame clones and lacks some. The table lists about 82,000 clones, around 10% of them singletons, with approximately 23% in the top ten. Sample: PBMCs. The receptor set was obtained from a man in his fifties or sixties in good health and CMV-seropositive.

V is TRBV6-6 and J is TRBJ2-7; D is perhaps TRBD2 (6 bases). CDR3 length equals 14 residues. Per germline, CDR1 MNHNY and CDR2 SVGAGI (reference sequence). V was shortened by 6 bases and J by 1 base, with 13 bases between the two germline ends. The chain's CDR3 is CASRLSGGSYEQYF. CDR3 sequence (DNA): TGTGCCAGCAGACTTAGCGGAGGGTCCTACGAGCAGTACTTC.

V and J are TRBV15 and TRBJ2-1, with 8 bases aligning to TRBD1. The length of the CDR3 is 20 residues. The V gene's germline CDR1 is LNHNV and CDR2 YYDKDF (reference sequence). Trimming took 5 bases from V and 2 from J; bases not matched to a gene: 20. CDR3 loop: CATSLPLRSHSGQAYNEQFF. The CDR3 nucleotides read TGTGCCACCAGCTTGCCATTGCGGTCGCATTCGGGACAGGCCTACAATGAGCAGTTCTTC.

This chain links TRBV18 with TRBJ2-5, with TRBD1 identical over 10 bases. Germline V gene data show CDR1 as KGHSH and CDR2 as LQKENI. V trimming: 3 bases; J trimming: 2 bases; junction bases outside the gene matches: 6. This CDR3 contains 16 residues. The CDR3 bases are TGTGCCAGCTCACCGTTGGGACAGGGGCAACAAGAGACCCAGTACTTC. It translates to CASSPLGQGQQETQYF. Drawing the rest from reference TRBV18 and TRBJ2-5, the complete variable domain is NAGVMQNPRHLVRRRGQEARLRCSPMKGHSHVYWYRQLPEEGLKFMVYLQKENIIDESGMPKERFSAEFPKEGPSILRIQQVVRGDSAAYFCASSPLGQGQQETQYFGPGTRLLVL.

The V and J genes are TRBV28 and TRBJ2-1, with D maybe TRBD2 (7 bases). The V gene's germline CDR1 is MDHEN and CDR2 SYDVKM. Trimming cost V 8 bases and J 9 bases, with 20 bases left between them. This CDR3 has 14 amino acids. The CDR3 sequence: CASSLHREGSEQFF. DNA for the CDR3: TGTGCCAGCTCCCTACACAGGGAGGGGAGTGAGCAGTTCTTC.

This chain links TRBV9 with TRBJ1-1, with TRBD1 identical over 8 bases. This CDR3 has 16 amino acids. V shed 3 bases, J shed 0 bases, and the junction held 7 bases outside the gene matches. The V gene's germline CDR1 is SGDLS and CDR2 YYNGEE. CDR3 nucleotide sequence: TGTGCCAGCAGCGCCCCTTCGACAGGGGTGAACACTGAAGCTTTCTTT. As protein: CASSAPSTGVNTEAFF. Based on the CDR3 plus reference TRBV9 and TRBJ1-1, the full variable domain is DSGVTQTPKHLITATGQRVTLRCSPRSGDLSVYWYQQSLDQGLQFLIQYYNGEERAKGNILERFSAQQFPDLHSELNLSSLELGDSALYFCASSAPSTGVNTEAFFGQGTRLTVV.

In this sample, this clone turned up a few times. This chain links TRBV5-1 with TRBJ2-7; D possibly corresponds to TRBD1 (5 bases). Per the germline V gene, CDR1 is SGHRS and CDR2 is YFSETQ. The CDR3 totals 13 residues. V lost 0 bases and J 1 base, leaving 5 bases between the germline ends. CDR3 residues: CASSLGQSYEQYF. CDR3 coding DNA: TGCGCCAGCAGCTTGGGACAGTCCTACGAGCAGTACTTC.

This clone was seen a handful of times. The chain carries TRBV7-6 and TRBJ2-1, with D perhaps matching TRBD2 (6 bases). Trimming removed 10 bases at V and 7 bases at J, with 17 bases between. CDR3 length: 13 amino acids. The germline gives CDR1 SGHVS, CDR2 FNYEAQ. CDR3 sequence reads: CAISPGAVNEQFF. In DNA, the CDR3 is TGTGCCATCTCCCCGGGAGCGGTGAATGAGCAGTTCTTC.

In this sample, this clone turned up a few times. The CDR3 nucleotides are TGCAGCGTCTCTCTTAACACAAACACCATATATTTT. Amino acids: CSVSLNTNTIYF. J is TRBJ1-3 and V is TRBV29-1, with D hard to call. V was trimmed by 6 bases and J by 6 bases, leaving 12 bases between them. The CDR3 covers 12 residues. The germline CDR1 and CDR2 sequences are SQVTM and ANQGSEA.